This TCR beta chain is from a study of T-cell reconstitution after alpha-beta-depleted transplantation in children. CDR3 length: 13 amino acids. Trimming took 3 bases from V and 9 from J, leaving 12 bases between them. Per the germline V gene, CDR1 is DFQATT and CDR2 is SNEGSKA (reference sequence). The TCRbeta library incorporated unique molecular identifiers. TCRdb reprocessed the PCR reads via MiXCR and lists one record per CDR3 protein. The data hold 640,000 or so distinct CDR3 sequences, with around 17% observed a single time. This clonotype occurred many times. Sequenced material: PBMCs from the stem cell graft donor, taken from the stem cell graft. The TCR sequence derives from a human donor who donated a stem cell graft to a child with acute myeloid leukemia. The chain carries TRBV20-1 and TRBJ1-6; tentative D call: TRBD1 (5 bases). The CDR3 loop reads CSARGQGGSPLHF. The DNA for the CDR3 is TGCAGTGCTAGGGGCCAGGGAGGTTCACCCCTCCACTTT.